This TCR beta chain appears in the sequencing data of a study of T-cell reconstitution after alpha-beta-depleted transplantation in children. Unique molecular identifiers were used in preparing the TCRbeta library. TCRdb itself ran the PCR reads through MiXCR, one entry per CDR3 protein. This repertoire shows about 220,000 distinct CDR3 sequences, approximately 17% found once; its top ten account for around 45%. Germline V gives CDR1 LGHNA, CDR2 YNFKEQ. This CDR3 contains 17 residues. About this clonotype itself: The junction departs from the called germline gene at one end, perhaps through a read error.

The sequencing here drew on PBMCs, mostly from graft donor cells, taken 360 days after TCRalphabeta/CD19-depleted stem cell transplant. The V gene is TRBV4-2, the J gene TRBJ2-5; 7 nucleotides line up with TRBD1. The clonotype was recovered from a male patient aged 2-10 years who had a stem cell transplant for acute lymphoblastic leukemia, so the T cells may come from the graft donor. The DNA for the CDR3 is TGTACCAGCAGCCTCCCAAGTGAGGGGGCGCGGAGAGAGACCCAGTACTTC. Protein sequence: CTSSLPSEGARRETQYF.